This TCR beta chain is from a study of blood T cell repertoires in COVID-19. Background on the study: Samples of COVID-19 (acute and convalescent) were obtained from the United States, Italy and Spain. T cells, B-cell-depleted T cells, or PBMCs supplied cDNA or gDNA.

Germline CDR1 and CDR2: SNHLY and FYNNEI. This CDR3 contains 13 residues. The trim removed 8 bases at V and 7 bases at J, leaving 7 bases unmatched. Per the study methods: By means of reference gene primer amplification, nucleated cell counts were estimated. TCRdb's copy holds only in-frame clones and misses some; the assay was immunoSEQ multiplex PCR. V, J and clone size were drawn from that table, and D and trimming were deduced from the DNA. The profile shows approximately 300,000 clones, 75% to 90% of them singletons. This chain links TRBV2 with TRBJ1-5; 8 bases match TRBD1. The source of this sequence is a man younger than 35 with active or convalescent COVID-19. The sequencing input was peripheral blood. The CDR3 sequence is CASGQGLNQPQHF. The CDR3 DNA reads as TGTGCCAGCGGACAGGGTTTAAACCAGCCCCAGCATTTT.